This is a list of T cell receptor beta chains from one sample in a study of CD8+CD57+ T cells in acquired aplastic anemia. MiXCR, run by TCRdb on the reads, gives a single entry per CDR3 protein. The sample contains around 200,000 distinct CDR3 sequences, roughly 50% of which appear only once. Sequences were obtained from sorted CD4+, CD8+, or CD8+CD57+ T cells (not recorded which) from PBMCs. Receptors originate from a human donor with aplastic anemia. The CDR3 runs from the conserved cysteine through the conserved F or W. D genes are given only for firm matches. Rows give clone size only sometimes, using once, few, many, or a class for an expanded clone.

CDR3 DNA | CDR3 protein | clone size | J gene | D gene | V gene
TGCAGTGCAAACAGGGGGCGGACTGAAGCTTTCTTT | CSANRGRTEAFF | many | TRBJ1-1 | TRBD1 | TRBV20-1
TGTGCCAGCGGCAGTGGGGCCGGCTACACCTTC | CASGSGAGYTF | many | TRBJ1-2 | . | TRBV10-3
TGTGCCAGTAGTACGACAGTAAATAGCAATCAGCCCCAGCATTTT | CASSTTVNSNQPQHF | many | TRBJ1-5 | . | TRBV19
TGTGCCAGTAGTCCTGGGGGGGGGCGATACGAGCAGTACTTC | CASSPGGGRYEQYF | many | TRBJ2-7 | . | TRBV19
TGTGCCAGCAATACGGGCAGGGTCGAGCAGTACTTC | CASNTGRVEQYF | . | TRBJ2-7 | . | TRBV2
TGTGCCAGCAGTTTGGGACCGTTCTACGAGCAGTACTTC | CASSLGPFYEQYF | medium-sized | TRBJ2-7 | . | TRBV2
TGCAGATCACTCCGGGACACGTCTGAAGCTTTCTTT | CRSLRDTSEAFF | many | TRBJ1-1 | . | TRBV20-1
TGTGCCAGTAGCTCCCGAACAGGGGGGTACGAGCAGTACTTC | CASSSRTGGYEQYF | few | TRBJ2-7 | TRBD1 | TRBV19
TGTGCCATCAGTCGGGGGGGGGAGGATCAGCCCCAGCATTTT | CAISRGGEDQPQHF | . | TRBJ1-5 | . | TRBV10-3
TGTGCCAGCAGCTCTCCGGGACCCGGTAATGAGCAGTTCTTC | CASSSPGPGNEQFF | few | TRBJ2-1 | . | TRBV3-1
TGCAGTGCTAGAGGGCCAGCGGGGGGTGCCTCCTACAATGAGCAGTTCTTC | CSARGPAGGASYNEQFF | . | TRBJ2-1 | TRBD2 | TRBV20-1
TGTGCCAGCGGGGGACAGGGTTACGAGCAGTACTTC | CASGGQGYEQYF | many | TRBJ2-7 | TRBD1 | TRBV2
TGTGCCACCACCGCCGGCGGTTCCAACACAGATACGCAGTATTTT | CATTAGGSNTDTQYF | . | TRBJ2-3 | . | TRBV24-1
TGTGCCAGTACGGAAGGGGGTAATGGCTACACCTTC | CASTEGGNGYTF | . | TRBJ1-2 | . | TRBV19
TGTGCCACCAGTGACTCTGACAGGGGCAATGGGGATACGCAGTATTTT | CATSDSDRGNGDTQYF | many | TRBJ2-3 | TRBD1 | TRBV24-1
TGTGCCAGTAGTACGCAGACAGGAAACGGCTACACCTTC | CASSTQTGNGYTF | . | TRBJ1-2 | . | TRBV19
TGTGCCATCAGTCGGACAGCCAGCTCCTACGAGCAGTACTTC | CAISRTASSYEQYF | . | TRBJ2-7 | . | TRBV10-3
TGTGCCATCAGCCAGACAGGGGAGGGTGGAAGCAATCAGCCCCAGCATTTT | CAISQTGEGGSNQPQHF | many | TRBJ1-5 | TRBD1 | TRBV10-3
TGTGCCAGCACACGGACAGGGCTGACAGATACGCAGTATTTT | CASTRTGLTDTQYF | . | TRBJ2-3 | TRBD1 | TRBV2
TGTGCCAGCAATCCGGGACCAGAGAGCGGACTGTTTTTT | CASNPGPESGLFF | many | TRBJ1-4 | . | TRBV12-3/TRBV12-4
TGTGCCAGCAGCCTCGCTTTAATCACCGGGACTAGCGGCAACAATGAGCAGTTCTTC | CASSLALITGTSGNNEQFF | . | TRBJ2-1 | TRBD2 | TRBV14
TGTGCCAGCAGACTTACAGGGCCGGGGGCGCGGAATGAGCAGTTCTTC | CASRLTGPGARNEQFF | . | TRBJ2-1 | . | TRBV2
TGCAGTTCAGCCGTGAACACTGAAGCTTTCTTT | CSSAVNTEAFF | . | TRBJ1-1 | . | TRBV20-1
TGCAGTGCCTCCCCAACGAACACTGAAGTTTTCTTT | CSASPTNTEVFF | once | TRBJ1-1 | . | TRBV20-1
TGCGCCAGCAGCGAGGGAGGTTGGGTCACTGAAGCTTTCTTT | CASSEGGWVTEAFF | . | TRBJ1-1 | . | TRBV5-1
TGCAGTGCTGGGGGTGGGGTGAACACCGGGGAGCTGTTTTTT | CSAGGGVNTGELFF | many | TRBJ2-2 | . | TRBV20-1
TGTGCCATCAGTGACGGGAGACAGGGGGCAGGCGGCTACACCTTC | CAISDGRQGAGGYTF | . | TRBJ1-2 | TRBD1 | TRBV10-3
TGTGCCACCAGTGACCACCCTCGGGGGACTTTGAACACTGAAGCTTTCTTT | CATSDHPRGTLNTEAFF | many | TRBJ1-1 | . | TRBV24-1
TGCAGTGCTTCGACAGGGGCAGACCAAGAGACCCAGTACTTC | CSASTGADQETQYF | few | TRBJ2-5 | TRBD1 | TRBV20-1
TGTGCCATCAGTGGTGGGGGAGGCGGTCGCTACACCTTC | CAISGGGGGRYTF | few | TRBJ1-2 | . | TRBV10-3
TGTGCCAGTCGAAAAACAGGGGGCCACGAGCAGTACTTC | CASRKTGGHEQYF | . | TRBJ2-7 | TRBD1 | TRBV19
TGTGCCAGCAGCTTAGCCGCGGGATCCTATGGCTACACCTTC | CASSLAAGSYGYTF | many | TRBJ1-2 | . | TRBV7-8
TGTGCCAGCAGTTACTCGACTAACACCGGGGAGCTGTTTTTT | CASSYSTNTGELFF | many | TRBJ2-2 | . | TRBV6-5
TGTGCCAGTAGTATATCTTGGACTAGCACAGATACGCAGTATTTT | CASSISWTSTDTQYF | many | TRBJ2-3 | . | TRBV19
TGTGCCAGCAGTTCCGCACTAGCGGGAGGGTACGAGCAGTACTTC | CASSSALAGGYEQYF | . | TRBJ2-7 | TRBD2 | TRBV13
TGTGCCACCAGCAGAGATAAGGGCCCAGAAAGCTCCTACGAGCAGTACTTC | CATSRDKGPESSYEQYF | many | TRBJ2-7 | . | TRBV15
TGTGCCAGCAGCTTCGGGACAGGGGGAATGTACGAGCAGTACTTC | CASSFGTGGMYEQYF | many | TRBJ2-7 | TRBD1 | TRBV7-6
TGTGCCAGCAGCGTAGAGTCGGGAGGCCGGAGCGAGCAGTACTTC | CASSVESGGRSEQYF | many | TRBJ2-7 | TRBD2 | TRBV9
TGTGCCAGCAGCCGGGACAGGGCTGGGGCCAACGTCCTGACTTTC | CASSRDRAGANVLTF | . | TRBJ2-6 | TRBD1 | TRBV7-9
TGTGCCAGTAGTATGCGAGGGGGCATGAACACTGAAGCTTTCTTT | CASSMRGGMNTEAFF | many | TRBJ1-1 | TRBD1 | TRBV19
TGCGCCAGCAGCTTGAGCACAGATACGCAGTATTTT | CASSLSTDTQYF | many | TRBJ2-3 | . | TRBV5-1
TGTGCCATCAGTGCCTCCTATAATTCACCCCTCCACTTT | CAISASYNSPLHF | . | TRBJ1-6 | . | TRBV10-3
TGTGCCAGCAGTTTAGCTAGCGGGAGGGCCGGGGAGCTGTTTTTT | CASSLASGRAGELFF | many | TRBJ2-2 | TRBD2 | TRBV12-3/TRBV12-4
TGTGCCAGCGGCGGGCTCTACGAGCAGTACTTC | CASGGLYEQYF | many | TRBJ2-7 | . | TRBV6-1
TGTGCCAGCGCCGGGACGGGGCCCTACGAGCAGTACTTC | CASAGTGPYEQYF | few | TRBJ2-7 | . | TRBV2
TGTGCCACCAGCAGCGAACGGGAGGCCAAGCAGTACTTC | CATSSEREAKQYF | . | TRBJ2-7 | TRBD2 | TRBV15
TGTGCCAGCAGTTGGGCGGGAGGGTCCTCCTACGAGCAGTACTTC | CASSWAGGSSYEQYF | many | TRBJ2-7 | TRBD2 | TRBV6-5
TGTGCCAGCAGTGTTTACGGGACAGGGGGCTCTACTGAAGCTTTCTTT | CASSVYGTGGSTEAFF | few | TRBJ1-1 | TRBD1 | TRBV25-1
TGTGCCAGCAGTTTATTCCTTGGTCAAATGTTCGATGAGCAGTTCTTC | CASSLFLGQMFDEQFF | once | TRBJ2-1 | . | TRBV12-3/TRBV12-4
TGCAGTGTCCCGGGACTAGCGAACTCCTACGAGCAGTACTTC | CSVPGLANSYEQYF | many | TRBJ2-7 | TRBD2 | TRBV20-1
TGTGCCAGCAGCTTAACCGACAGGGCCGAGCAGTACTTC | CASSLTDRAEQYF | many | TRBJ2-7 | TRBD1 | TRBV7-8
TGCAGTGCTCTTAATAGCGGGGGCCAGACCCAGTACTTC | CSALNSGGQTQYF | few | TRBJ2-5 | TRBD2 | TRBV20-1